The clone carrying this TCR beta chain showed up just a few times. The sample is drawn from a study of identifying expanded T cells in peripheral blood. Repertoires were generated with immunoSEQ multiplex PCR, while TCRdb's copy carries only in-frame clones and drops some. The sample includes about 83,000 clones, about 89% seen only once; the top ten take 2.5% to 3.5%. This CDR3 region has 13 residues. Germline assignment: CDR1 MNHNS and CDR2 SASEGT. V lost 8 bases and J lost 2, with 12 bases in between. This receptor was taken from a person aged 18 to 70 in good health. The chain has TRBV6-1 and TRBJ1-2, with D unclear. Sequencing was done on a sample of blood. The CDR3 reads CASETLRNYGYTF. The CDR3 bases are TGTGCCAGCGAGACACTAAGGAACTATGGCTACACCTTC.